Listed below are T cell receptor beta chains from one sample, sequenced in a study of early T cells in non-severe SARS-CoV-2 infection. TCRdb reanalysed the 5' RACE reads using MiXCR and keeps one entry per CDR3 protein. The sample includes tens of thousands of distinct CDR3 sequences, over 5% of them seen just once. Here the sequenced sample was whole blood, taken at baseline. Every receptor here comes from an adult who was a healthcare worker with PCR-confirmed SARS-CoV-2 infection or an uninfected control (not recorded which). Each CDR3 is given with its conserved first and last residue. The order of the fields is J gene, clone size, D gene, V gene, CDR3 DNA, CDR3 protein. The D gene is left open where the match is weak. Not all rows give a size; the values are once, few, many and, for expanded clones, a class.

TRBJ2-7	many	TRBD2	TRBV20-1	TGCAGTGCTAGAGGCCAGCGGGAGTACGAGCAGTACTTC	CSARGQREYEQYF
TRBJ2-3	many	TRBD2	TRBV28	TGTGCCAGCAGTTCCCCCGGGAGGAACACAGATACGCAGTATTTT	CASSSPGRNTDTQYF
TRBJ2-7	many	TRBD1	TRBV24-1	TGTGCCACCGGGAAGACAGGGTGTTGGTACTTC	CATGKTGCWYF
TRBJ2-6	-	-	TRBV12-3/TRBV12-4	TGTGCCAGCAGTCCCTGGGCCTCTGGGGCCAACGTCCTGACTTTC	CASSPWASGANVLTF
TRBJ2-4	-	-	TRBV15	TGTGCCACCAGCAGAGTTTCAGGGGTAGCCAAAAACATTCAGTACTTC	CATSRVSGVAKNIQYF
TRBJ2-7	many	TRBD2	TRBV6-2/TRBV6-3	TGTGCCAGCAGTTACTCGAGCGGGAGGGTCTCCCACGAGCAGTACTTC	CASSYSSGRVSHEQYF
TRBJ2-5	few	-	TRBV3-1	TGTGCCAGCAGCTTTCAGGAGGAGACCCAGTACTTC	CASSFQEETQYF
TRBJ1-4	many	TRBD1	TRBV5-1	TGCGCCAGCAGCTTGGGGGCCGCCAGCCAGGGGGAGAATGAAAAACTGTTTTTT	CASSLGAASQGENEKLFF
TRBJ1-1	many	TRBD1	TRBV6-6	TGTGCCAGCACATGGGGACAGTTCTCTGAAGCTTTCTTT	CASTWGQFSEAFF
TRBJ2-1	-	TRBD2	TRBV6-5	TGTGCCAGCAGTTACTCGACTAGCGGGAGGGCCGTAGCCTACAATGAGCAGTTCTTC	CASSYSTSGRAVAYNEQFF
TRBJ2-2	-	-	TRBV19	TGTGCCAGTAGTATTCCGGGAAAGGGGGTCTGGGAGCTGTTTTTT	CASSIPGKGVWELFF
TRBJ2-7	many	-	TRBV13	TGTGCCAGCAGCTTTTGGGCAGGAGCCTACGAGCAGTACTTC	CASSFWAGAYEQYF
TRBJ2-3	few	-	TRBV5-1	TGCGCCAGCAGCTCGGATACAGATACGCAGTATTTT	CASSSDTDTQYF
TRBJ2-7	few	-	TRBV7-8	TGTGCCAGCAGCAGCTCCCGGGGGCAAGGAGAGCAGTACTTC	CASSSSRGQGEQYF
TRBJ2-3	few	TRBD2	TRBV20-1	TGCAGTGCTAGCCCCCTAGCGGGAGGGGATACGCAGTATTTT	CSASPLAGGDTQYF
TRBJ2-2	-	-	TRBV6-4	TGTGCCAGCAGTGAAGGGAAAGAGACCGGGGAGCTGTTTTTT	CASSEGKETGELFF
TRBJ1-2	medium-sized	-	TRBV21-1	TGTGCCAGCAGACCCATGGACAACGGGAACTATGGCTACACCTTC	CASRPMDNGNYGYTF
TRBJ2-3	-	-	TRBV6-4	TGTGCCAGCAGTGACCGACCTAACACAGATACGCAGTATTTT	CASSDRPNTDTQYF
TRBJ2-1	-	-	TRBV19	TGTGCCAGTAGTATCGGGCGGACCTCCTACAATGAGCAGTTCTTC	CASSIGRTSYNEQFF
TRBJ1-1	many	TRBD1	TRBV28	TGTGCCAGCAGTTTAGGGTCAGGGGGCGTCGTAAAAGCTTTCTTT	CASSLGSGGVVKAFF
TRBJ2-2	many	TRBD1	TRBV15	TGTGCCACCAGCGGAGGGACAGGGGACACCGGGGAGCTGTTTTTT	CATSGGTGDTGELFF
TRBJ2-3	many	TRBD2	TRBV27	TGTGCCAGCAGTGCCACTAGCGGGAGGGGCACAGATACGCAGTATTTT	CASSATSGRGTDTQYF
TRBJ2-2	many	-	TRBV9	TGTGCCAGCAGCGGTGACCTGCCGGACGGGGAGCTGTTTTTT	CASSGDLPDGELFF
TRBJ2-3	few	-	TRBV11-1	TGTGCCAGCAGCCTGACGATGGACAGAAGGTGGGCGCAGTATTTT	CASSLTMDRRWAQYF
TRBJ2-5	-	TRBD1	TRBV30	TGTGCCTGGAGTGGGGCGTTGACAGGGGCCGTGACCCAGTACTTC	CAWSGALTGAVTQYF
TRBJ1-4	-	-	TRBV30	TGTGCCTGGAGCGGGGAACGAAAACTGTTTTTT	CAWSGERKLFF
TRBJ1-6	-	TRBD1	TRBV20-1	TGCAGTGCTAGATTAACAGGGGGAGATTCACCCCTCCACTTT	CSARLTGGDSPLHF
TRBJ1-2	few	-	TRBV28	TGTGCCAGCTTCGCCTATGGCTACACCTTC	CASFAYGYTF
TRBJ2-3	few	TRBD2	TRBV6-4	TGTGCCAGCAGTAGACTAGCGGCTAGCACAGATACGCAGTATTTT	CASSRLAASTDTQYF
TRBJ2-6	many	-	TRBV4-1	TGCGCCAGCAGCCAAGTCAATATGGTCCCCTCTGGGGCCAACGTCCTGACTTTC	CASSQVNMVPSGANVLTF
TRBJ2-7	many	-	TRBV11-2	TGTGCCAGCAGCTTAAGCATCCGGGGGTTTAGCTACGAGCAGTACTTC	CASSLSIRGFSYEQYF
TRBJ2-1	many	TRBD1	TRBV28	TGTGCCAGCAGTTCATACAGGGGCTACAATGAGCAGTTCTTC	CASSSYRGYNEQFF
TRBJ2-3	-	-	TRBV5-1	TGCGCCAGCAGCCACGGACGAAGTTGGGATACGCAGTATTTT	CASSHGRSWDTQYF
TRBJ2-1	few	-	TRBV5-4	TGTGCCAGCAGCTTGGGACTAGATTGGGAGCAGTTCTTC	CASSLGLDWEQFF
TRBJ2-7	many	-	TRBV6-2/TRBV6-3	TGTGCCGGCAGTTTGGGGGCAGGATTCTCCTACGAGCAGTACTTC	CAGSLGAGFSYEQYF
TRBJ2-2	many	TRBD2	TRBV23-1	TGCGCCAGCAGTCAATCGTCGGCAAGCGGGAGGTTGCCCGGATCCACCGGGGAGCTGTTTTTT	CASSQSSASGRLPGSTGELFF
TRBJ1-1	many	-	TRBV2	TGTGCCAGCAGTGGGGGACGGTTAATGAACACTGAAGCTTTCTTT	CASSGGRLMNTEAFF
TRBJ1-1	many	TRBD1	TRBV29-1	TGCAGCGTTGAGAAGGGGGCGCAGACTGAAGCTTTCTTT	CSVEKGAQTEAFF
TRBJ2-7	many	-	TRBV3-1	TGTGCCAGCAGCCAGGGCTTCGAGCAGTACTTC	CASSQGFEQYF
TRBJ1-1	many	-	TRBV29-1	TGCAGCGTTCGGAGGAACACTGAAGCTTTCTTT	CSVRRNTEAFF
TRBJ1-1	many	-	TRBV7-2	TGTGCCAGCAGCTTTGATATGAACACTGAAGCTTTCTTT	CASSFDMNTEAFF
TRBJ2-7	many	TRBD2	TRBV20-1	TGCAGTGCTAGAGATACGCGGGAGCCCTACGAGCAGTACTTC	CSARDTREPYEQYF
TRBJ2-1	few	-	TRBV6-1	TGTGCCAGCAGGGCGGGGAACAGTTACAATGAGCAGTTCTTC	CASRAGNSYNEQFF
TRBJ2-1	many	TRBD2	TRBV2	TGTGCCAGCACTGGACTAGCGAACAATGAGCAGTTCTTC	CASTGLANNEQFF
TRBJ2-7	many	-	TRBV20-1	TGCAGTGCTAGGATTCCTTACTACGAGCAGTACTTC	CSARIPYYEQYF
TRBJ2-2	-	TRBD1	TRBV5-5	TGTGCCAGCAGACTTGGGACAGTGACCGGGGAGCTGTTTTTT	CASRLGTVTGELFF
TRBJ2-5	few	-	TRBV29-1	TGCAGCGTTAGCCAACAAGAGACCCAGTACTTC	CSVSQQETQYF